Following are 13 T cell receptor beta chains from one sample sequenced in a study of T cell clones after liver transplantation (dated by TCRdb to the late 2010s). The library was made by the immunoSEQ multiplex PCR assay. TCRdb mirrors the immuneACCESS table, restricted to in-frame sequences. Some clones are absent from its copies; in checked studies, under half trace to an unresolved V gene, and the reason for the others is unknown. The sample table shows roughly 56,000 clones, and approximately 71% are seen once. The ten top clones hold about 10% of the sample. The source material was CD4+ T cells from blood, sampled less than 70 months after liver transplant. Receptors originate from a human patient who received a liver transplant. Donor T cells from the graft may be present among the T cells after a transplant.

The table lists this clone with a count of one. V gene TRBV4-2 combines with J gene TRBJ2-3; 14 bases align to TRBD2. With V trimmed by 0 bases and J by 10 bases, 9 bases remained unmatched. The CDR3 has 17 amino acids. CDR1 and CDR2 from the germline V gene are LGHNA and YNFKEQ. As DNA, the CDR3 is TGTGCCAGCAGCCAAGATCGACTAGCGGGGGGGAGAGAGTCGCAGTATTTT. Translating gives CASSQDRLAGGRESQYF.

CDR3 loop: CASSPDRFNSPLHF. The CDR3 DNA follows: TGTGCCAGCAGTCCTGACAGGTTTAATTCACCCCTCCACTTT. The chain employs TRBV2 and TRBJ1-6, with D possibly being TRBD1 (6 bases). The CDR3 consists of 14 residues. From germline, CDR1 is SNHLY and CDR2 FYNNEI. Trimming left V 5 bases short and J 6 bases short, with 11 bases between. The full variable domain, with the rest looked up from reference TRBV2 and TRBJ1-6, is EPEVTQTPSHQVTQMGQEVILRCVPISNHLYFYWYRQILGQKVEFLVSFYNNEISEKSEIFDDQFSVERPDGSNFTLKIRSTKLEDSAMYFCASSPDRFNSPLHFGNGTRLTVT.

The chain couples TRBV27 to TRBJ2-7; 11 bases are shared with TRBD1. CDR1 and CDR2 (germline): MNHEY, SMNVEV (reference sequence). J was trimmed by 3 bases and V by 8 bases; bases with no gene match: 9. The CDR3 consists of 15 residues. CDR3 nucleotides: TGTGCCAGCGGCCCGGGACAGGGGGTCTACTACGAGCAGTACTTC. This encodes CASGPGQGVYYEQYF.

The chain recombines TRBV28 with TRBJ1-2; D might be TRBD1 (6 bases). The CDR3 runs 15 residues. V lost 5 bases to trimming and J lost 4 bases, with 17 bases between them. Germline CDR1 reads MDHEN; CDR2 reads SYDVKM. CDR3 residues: CASSRRGGRFYGYTF. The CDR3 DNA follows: TGTGCCAGCAGTCGTAGGGGGGGCCGGTTCTATGGCTACACCTTC.

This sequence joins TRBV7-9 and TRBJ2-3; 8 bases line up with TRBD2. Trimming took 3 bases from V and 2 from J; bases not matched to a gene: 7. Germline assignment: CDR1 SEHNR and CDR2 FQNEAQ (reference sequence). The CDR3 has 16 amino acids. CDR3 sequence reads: CASSFRVAGNTDTQYF. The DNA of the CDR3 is TGTGCCAGCAGCTTCCGAGTAGCGGGGAACACAGATACGCAGTATTTT.

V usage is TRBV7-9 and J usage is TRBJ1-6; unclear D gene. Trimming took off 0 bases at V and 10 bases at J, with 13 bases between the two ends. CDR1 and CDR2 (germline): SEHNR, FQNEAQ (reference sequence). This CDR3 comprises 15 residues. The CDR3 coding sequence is TGTGCCAGCAGCTTAGCGGCACCGAGGCCCTCACCCCTCCACTTT. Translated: CASSLAAPRPSPLHF.

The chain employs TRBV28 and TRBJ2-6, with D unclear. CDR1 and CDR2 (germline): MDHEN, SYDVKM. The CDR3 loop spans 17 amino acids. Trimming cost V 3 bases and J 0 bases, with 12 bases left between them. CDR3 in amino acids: CASSLNYLYSGANVLTF. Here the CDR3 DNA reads TGTGCCAGCAGTTTGAACTACTTGTACTCTGGGGCCAACGTCCTGACTTTC.

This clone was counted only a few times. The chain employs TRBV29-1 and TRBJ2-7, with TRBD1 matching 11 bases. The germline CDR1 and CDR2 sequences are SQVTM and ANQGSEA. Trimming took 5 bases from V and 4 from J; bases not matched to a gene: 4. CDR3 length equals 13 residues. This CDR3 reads CSVRTGGFYEQYF. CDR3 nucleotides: TGCAGCGTTCGGACAGGGGGCTTTTACGAGCAGTACTTC.

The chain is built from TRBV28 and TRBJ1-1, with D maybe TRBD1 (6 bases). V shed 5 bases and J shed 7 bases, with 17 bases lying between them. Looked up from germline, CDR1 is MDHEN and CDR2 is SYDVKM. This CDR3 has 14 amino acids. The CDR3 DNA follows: TGTGCCAGCAGTCCTCCGGAGGGGGGAGGTGAAGCTTTCTTT. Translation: CASSPPEGGGEAFF.

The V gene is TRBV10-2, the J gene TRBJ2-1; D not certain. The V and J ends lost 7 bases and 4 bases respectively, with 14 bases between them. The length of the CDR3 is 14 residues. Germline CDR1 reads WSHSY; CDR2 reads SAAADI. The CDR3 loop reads CASTPGRTYNEQFF. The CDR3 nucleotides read TGCGCCAGCACCCCAGGAAGAACGTACAATGAGCAGTTCTTC.

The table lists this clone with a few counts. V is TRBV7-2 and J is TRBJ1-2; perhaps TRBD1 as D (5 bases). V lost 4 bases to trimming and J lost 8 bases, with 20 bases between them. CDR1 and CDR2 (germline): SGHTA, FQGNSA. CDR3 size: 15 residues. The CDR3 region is CASSSLRVRGDGYTF. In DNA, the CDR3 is TGTGCCAGCAGCTCCCTTAGAGTACGGGGCGACGGCTACACCTTC. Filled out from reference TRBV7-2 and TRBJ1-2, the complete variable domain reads GAGVSQSPSNKVTEKGKDVELRCDPISGHTALYWYRQSLGQGLEFLIYFQGNSAPDKSGLPSDRFSAERTGGSVSTLTIQRTQQEDSAVYLCASSSLRVRGDGYTFGSGTRLTVV.

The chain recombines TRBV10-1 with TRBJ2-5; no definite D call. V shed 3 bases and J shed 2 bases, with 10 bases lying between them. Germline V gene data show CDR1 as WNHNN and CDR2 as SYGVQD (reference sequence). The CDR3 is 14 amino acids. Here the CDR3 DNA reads TGCGCCAGCAGTGACCCGAGGACGCAAGAGACCCAGTACTTC. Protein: CASSDPRTQETQYF.

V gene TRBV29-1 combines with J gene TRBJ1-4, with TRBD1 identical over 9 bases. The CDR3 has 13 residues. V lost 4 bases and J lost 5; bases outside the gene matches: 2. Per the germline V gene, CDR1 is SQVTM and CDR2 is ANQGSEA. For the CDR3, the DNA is TGCAGCGTTGGACAGGGGGGGAATGAAAAACTGTTTTTT. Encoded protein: CSVGQGGNEKLFF.